This T cell receptor beta chain was observed in a study of T cells after yellow fever vaccination. Study-level findings and limits: Bulk-population clonotypes that are abundant could appear as contaminants in FACS-sorted repertoires.

At least ten counts were recorded for this clonotype. Its target is not known. The CDR3 is 16 residues long. Germline-derived CDR1 and CDR2 are LGHDT and YNNKEL (reference sequence). The ends lost 1 base at V and 9 bases at J; junction bases unmatched: 12. TCRdb reanalysed the 5' RACE reads using MiXCR and keeps one entry per CDR3 protein. The sample records under 150,000 distinct CDR3 sequences, over 7% being singletons. Sample: CD4+ T cells sorted from PBMCs, taken 5 days after the yellow fever booster vaccination. The TCR comes from a young man who received the YFV17D yellow fever vaccine. This chain uses TRBV3-1 with TRBJ2-1, with 7 bases that match TRBD1. The CDR3 loop reads CASSQARTGWVGEQFF. The CDR3 DNA follows: TGTGCCAGCAGCCAAGCTAGGACAGGATGGGTGGGTGAGCAGTTCTTC.